This T cell receptor (beta chain) was documented in a study of CD8+CD57+ T cells in acquired aplastic anemia. About the research overall: DNA recovered from sorted CD4+ and CD8+ cells had a mean of about 3.5 ug. Researchers reported that healthy donors averaged about 10 million reads for CD4+ cells.

Notes on the study in general: Patients and controls shared some 30 CD8+ CDR3 sequences, highly expressed in patients. Patient and control CD8+ Simpson's diversity was not significantly different.

Profiling that covered TCR beta VDJ and CDR3 relied on genomic DNA as its template. TCRdb re-analysed the reads in MiXCR, keeping a single row per CDR3 protein. Here the sample spans around 400,000 distinct CDR3 sequences, roughly 64% being singletons. This clonotype was detected only a few times. Its antigen is unknown. Input material: sorted CD4+, CD8+, or CD8+CD57+ T cells (not recorded which) from PBMCs. This clonotype was obtained from a human donor in good health, serving as a control.

The CDR3 coding sequence is TGCAGCGTTGAAGAAGGGAGTACTGAAGCTTTCTTT. It translates to CSVEEGSTEAFF. The rearrangement uses TRBV29-1 and TRBJ1-1, with no clear D. V was shortened by 0 bases and J by 5 bases, with 7 bases between the two germline ends. The CDR3 contains 12 residues. Germline V gives CDR1 SQVTM, CDR2 ANQGSEA.